Shown below are 18 T cell receptor beta chains from a single sample sequenced in a study of blood T cell repertoires in COVID-19. TCRdb keeps only in-frame clones here, not all; method: immunoSEQ multiplex PCR. In the table there are around 270,000 clones, under 85% of which are singletons. The sequenced material came from peripheral blood. All receptors come from a human donor with COVID-19, enrolled during active disease. The donor label of this sample is uncertain.

This clone was seen a handful of times. This sample includes further DNA sequences coding for the same CDR3. The chain has TRBV30 and TRBJ2-7; TRBD2 matches 10 bases. Germline V CDR1 and CDR2: GTSNPN, SVGIG (reference sequence). Germline trimming cut 1 base from V and 3 bases from J; bases unmatched to any gene: 0. The CDR3 is made up of 13 amino acids. In DNA, the CDR3 is TGTGCCTGGAGTGGACTAGCGGGCTACGAGCAGTACTTC. Amino acid sequence: CAWSGLAGYEQYF. Complete variable domain (other parts from reference TRBV30 and TRBJ2-7): SQTIHQWPATLVQPVGSPLSLECTVEGTSNPNLYWYRQAAGRGLQLLFYSVGIGQISSEVPQNLSASRPQDRQFILSSKKLLLSDSGFYLCAWSGLAGYEQYFGPGTRLTVT.

V usage is TRBV7-9 and J usage is TRBJ2-1; D is uncertain. Trimming took off 1 base at V and 5 bases at J, with 6 bases between the two ends. The CDR3 is 13 amino acids. Germline loops: CDR1 SEHNR, CDR2 FQNEAQ (reference sequence). The CDR3 loop reads CASSLVPDNEQFF. The DNA of the CDR3 is TGTGCCAGCAGCTTAGTTCCAGACAATGAGCAGTTCTTC.

J is TRBJ2-7 and V is TRBV11-1, with TRBD2 matching over 11 bases. Germline V gene lookup returns CDR1 SGHAT and CDR2 FQDESV (reference sequence). This CDR3 is 14 amino acids long. Trimming cost V 6 bases and J 3 bases; bases outside gene matches: 4. The CDR3 DNA follows: TGTGCCAGCAGGCATACTAGCGGGGGCTACGAGCAGTACTTC. Translated: CASRHTSGGYEQYF.

This clone has just a few counts. J is TRBJ2-1 and V is TRBV5-6, with TRBD2 identical over 10 bases. This CDR3 is 14 amino acids long. Germline lookup yields CDR1 SGHDT and CDR2 YYEEEE. The J segment lost 9 bases and the V segment lost 5 bases, leaving 8 bases of the junction unmatched. CDR3 residues: CASRGGTSVSEQFF. In DNA, the CDR3 is TGTGCCAGCAGAGGGGGGACTAGCGTCTCTGAGCAGTTCTTC.

This rearrangement joins TRBV7-6 to TRBJ1-1; 7 positions agree with TRBD1. With 5 bases clipped from V and 3 bases from J, the junction kept 3 bases outside the gene matches. This CDR3 contains 13 residues. Germline assignment: CDR1 SGHVS and CDR2 FNYEAQ. The CDR3 nucleotides read TGTGCCAGCAGCCGAACAGGGGACACTGAAGCTTTCTTT. It translates to CASSRTGDTEAFF.

The chain links TRBV5-1 to TRBJ2-1; 12 positions match TRBD2. Trimming removed 4 bases from V and 0 bases from J; junction bases left unmatched: 8. Germline CDR1 reads SGHRS; CDR2 reads YFSETQ. This CDR3 spans 18 amino acids. CDR3 bases: TGCGCCAGCAGCGAACGACTAGCGGGAGTCTTCTCCTACAATGAGCAGTTCTTC. Translated: CASSERLAGVFSYNEQFF.

This chain connects TRBV7-3 to TRBJ1-2; D call uncertain. The CDR3 has 16 amino acids. Germline V CDR1 and CDR2: SGHTA, FQGTGA. Trimming removed 3 bases at V and 4 bases at J, with 18 bases between. DNA of the CDR3: TGTGCCAGCAGCTTTCCAAGGGTTGGCGGGGTCTATGGCTACACCTTC. Its protein product is CASSFPRVGGVYGYTF.

The chain carries TRBV25-1 and TRBJ2-1; the match to TRBD2 covers 9 bases. The V gene's germline CDR1 is MGHDK and CDR2 SYGVNS. The CDR3 loop spans 15 amino acids. V was pared by 3 bases and J by 4 bases, with 4 bases of the junction left unmatched. In DNA form, the CDR3 reads TGTGCCAGCAGTGATCTTCTAGCGGGGTACAATGAGCAGTTCTTC. This codes for CASSDLLAGYNEQFF.

This sequence joins TRBV27 and TRBJ1-1; the match to TRBD1 covers 7 bases. V lost 6 bases, J lost 5 bases, and 9 bases stayed unmatched. In germline, CDR1 is MNHEY, CDR2 SMNVEV (reference sequence). The length of the CDR3 is 14 residues. In DNA, the CDR3 is TGTGCCAGCAGCCTGGGAACAGGGGTTACTGAAGCTTTCTTT. The encoded protein is CASSLGTGVTEAFF.

This clone showed up just a few times. The chain has TRBV27 and TRBJ2-2; 9 nucleotides agree with TRBD1. Per germline, CDR1 MNHEY and CDR2 SMNVEV (reference sequence). This CDR3 region has 18 residues. Trimming took 3 bases from V and 6 from J; bases not matched to a gene: 14. The CDR3 region is CASSFEYTAGQGSGELFF. The CDR3 region has the DNA TGTGCCAGCAGTTTCGAATACACCGCGGGACAGGGATCCGGGGAGCTGTTTTTT.

The chain links TRBV19 to TRBJ1-5, with 7 bases matching TRBD1. V lost 4 bases, J lost 3 bases, and 9 bases stayed unmatched. The CDR3 spans 16 residues. Germline V gene lookup returns CDR1 LNHDA and CDR2 SQIVND (reference sequence). CDR3 in DNA: TGTGCCAGTAGTAGGATTACAGGGGCGCTCAATCAGCCCCAGCATTTT. Its protein product is CASSRITGALNQPQHF.

The rearrangement uses TRBV7-9 and TRBJ2-1; a weak D match, TRBD1 (6 bases). The CDR3 runs to 14 residues. V was pared by 2 bases and J by 10 bases, with 15 bases between. CDR1 and CDR2 from the germline V gene are SEHNR and FQNEAQ (reference sequence). The DNA of the CDR3 is TGTGCCAGCAGCTTATCCCATCGGACAGCCGAGCAGTTCTTC. It translates to CASSLSHRTAEQFF. Supplemented by reference TRBV7-9 and TRBJ2-1, the full variable domain reads DTGVSQNPRHKITKRGQNVTFRCDPISEHNRLYWYRQTLGQGPEFLTYFQNEAQLEKSRLLSDRFSAERPKGSFSTLEIQRTEQGDSAMYLCASSLSHRTAEQFFGPGTRLTVL.

This clone was observed a single time. In nucleotides, the CDR3 is TGTGCCAGCATTAGGACAGGGGATAATTCACCCCTCCACTTT. Protein sequence: CASIRTGDNSPLHF. The genes are TRBV6-6 and TRBJ1-6; TRBD1 matches 9 bases. Germline V CDR1 and CDR2: MNHNY, SVGAGI (reference sequence). This CDR3 comprises 14 residues. The V and J ends lost 7 bases and 5 bases, in that order; junction bases with no gene match: 3.

This chain joins TRBV6-5 and TRBJ1-1, with TRBD1 matching 8 bases. V lost 5 bases and J lost 10; bases outside the gene matches: 6. Germline V gives CDR1 MNHEY, CDR2 SVGAGI. CDR3 size: 12 residues. The CDR3, as DNA: TGTGCCAGCAGTAGTGACAGGGGTAGAGCTTTCTTT. Its protein is CASSSDRGRAFF.

The chain employs TRBV19 and TRBJ1-3; D is unresolved. The V gene lost 5 bases and the J gene lost 2 bases, with 13 bases spanning the gap. The germline V gene has CDR1 LNHDA and CDR2 SQIVND (reference sequence). CDR3 length: 15 amino acids. The CDR3 DNA sequence: TGTGCCAGTAGTTCCCGCGAAGAGACTGGAAACACCATATATTTT. As protein: CASSSREETGNTIYF.

The gene calls are TRBV28 and TRBJ2-1, with D perhaps TRBD2 (6 bases). CDR1 is MDHEN, CDR2 SYDVKM, per germline. The CDR3 loop spans 13 amino acids. Trimming pared 8 bases from V and 6 bases from J, leaving 14 bases between. As DNA, the CDR3 is TGTGCCAGCCTTAAACCCGGGGGCAATGAGCAGTTCTTC. Amino acids: CASLKPGGNEQFF.

This chain links TRBV15 with TRBJ2-7; TRBD2 agrees at 10 bases. In germline, CDR1 is LNHNV, CDR2 YYDKDF (reference sequence). The CDR3 totals 15 residues. Trimming removed 4 bases from V and 2 bases from J; junction bases left unmatched: 5. CDR3 amino acids: CATSNRTSGTYEQYF. The CDR3 DNA follows: TGTGCCACCAGCAACCGTACTAGCGGGACCTACGAGCAGTACTTC.

This clone was seen just once. The rearrangement joins TRBV19 to TRBJ2-3; no reliable D call. Trimming took off 6 bases at V and 1 base at J, with 8 bases between the two ends. Germline V gene lookup returns CDR1 LNHDA and CDR2 SQIVND (reference sequence). The CDR3 length is 13 residues. CDR3 residues: CASRRGGTDTQYF. Here the CDR3 DNA reads TGTGCCAGTAGGCGCGGAGGCACAGATACGCAGTATTTT.